The text below deals with one T cell receptor (beta chain). This specimen belongs to a study of blood T cell repertoires in COVID-19. Looking at the study overall: Samples of COVID-19 (acute and convalescent) were obtained from the United States, Italy and Spain. Sources were T cells, B-cell-depleted T cells, or PBMCs; the material itself was cDNA or gDNA.

This CDR3 has 14 residues. Germline V CDR1 and CDR2: SGDLS, YYNGEE. Trimming left V 2 bases short and J 9 bases short, with 12 bases between. Per the original data handling: Reference gene primer amplification gave nucleated cell count estimates. Data came from immunoSEQ multiplex PCR; TCRdb stores just in-frame clones and leaves some out. That table furnishes V, J and clone size, whereas the DNA furnished D and trimming. The data contain roughly 55,000 clones, 79% of them singletons. The specimen sequenced was peripheral blood. The chain links TRBV9 to TRBJ1-6; perhaps TRBD1 as D (5 bases). The clonotype was recovered from a man in his sixties with acute or convalescent COVID-19. The CDR3 DNA sequence: TGTGCCAGCAGCGTCCGGGACGGGGGTTCACCCCTCCACTTT. Amino acids: CASSVRDGGSPLHF.